This T cell receptor beta chain was identified during a study of molecular identifiers for immune sequencing clone quantification. The CDR3 consists of 14 residues. V was shortened by 0 bases and J by 4 bases, with 10 bases between the two germline ends. The germline CDR1 and CDR2 sequences are KGHSH and LQKENI. TCRdb fed the PCR reads into MiXCR, producing one record per CDR3 protein. The sample carries about 640,000 distinct CDR3 sequences, 15% to 20% recorded once. Between roughly 20,000 and 1,100,000 sorted cells, with 10%, 30% or 50% RNA, yielded naive CD8 libraries. This clonotype was recorded a few times.

Source material: naive CD8+ T cells from blood, with Jurkat cell RNA spiked in. Subset specified: FACS-sorted CD8+CD4-CCR7+CD45RA+ naive T cells. This clonotype was sampled from a human donor in good health. Some libraries in this study had Jurkat cell RNA spiked in. V usage is TRBV18 and J usage is TRBJ2-7; tentative D call: TRBD1 (6 bases). The CDR3 DNA sequence: TGTGCCAGCTCACCACCTCACAGGGTATACGAGCAGTACTTC. As protein: CASSPPHRVYEQYF.